The entry below gives a single T cell receptor (beta chain) sequence along with its context. Antigen specificity is unknown. This sample was taken from a study of cytomegalovirus exposure and HLA in healthy donors. Overall study results and limits: Listed as cytomegalovirus-associated were over 150 TCR beta chains. Among the CMV-associated chains, three were confirmed in vitro as specific for CMV antigens. A subsequent analysis found that TCR clusters from the first cohort also tended to co-occur in the 120 or so validation repertoires, with approximately 95% of cluster scores above 0.

Generated by immunoSEQ multiplex PCR, the TCRdb table keeps only in-frame clones and is missing some. The profile shows 92,000 or so clones, 96% of them singletons. The CDR3 has 15 amino acids. In germline, CDR1 is SNHLY, CDR2 FYNNEI. The trim removed 2 bases at V and 8 bases at J, leaving 8 bases unmatched. Sequenced: PBMCs. This chain uses TRBV2 with TRBJ2-5, with 10 bases that match TRBD2. This TCR was sampled from a man in his late teens or twenties in good health and CMV-seronegative. This chain's CDR3 is CASSEMASGSSTQYF. CDR3 in DNA: TGTGCCAGCAGTGAAATGGCTAGCGGGAGCTCCACCCAGTACTTC.